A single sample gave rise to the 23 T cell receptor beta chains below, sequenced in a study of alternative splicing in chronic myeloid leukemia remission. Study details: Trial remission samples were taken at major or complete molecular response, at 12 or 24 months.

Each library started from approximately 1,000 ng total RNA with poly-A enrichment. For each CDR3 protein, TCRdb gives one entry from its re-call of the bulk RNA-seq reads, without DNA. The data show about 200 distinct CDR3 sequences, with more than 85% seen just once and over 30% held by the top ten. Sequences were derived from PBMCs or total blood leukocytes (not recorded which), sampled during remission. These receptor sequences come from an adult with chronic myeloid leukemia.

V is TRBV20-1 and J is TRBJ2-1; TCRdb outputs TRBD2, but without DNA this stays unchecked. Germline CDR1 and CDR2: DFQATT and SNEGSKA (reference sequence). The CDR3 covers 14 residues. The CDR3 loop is CSASGRAAYNEQFF.

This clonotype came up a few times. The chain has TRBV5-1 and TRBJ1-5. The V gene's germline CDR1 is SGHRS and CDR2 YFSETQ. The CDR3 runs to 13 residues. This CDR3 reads CASSPSRGQPQHF.

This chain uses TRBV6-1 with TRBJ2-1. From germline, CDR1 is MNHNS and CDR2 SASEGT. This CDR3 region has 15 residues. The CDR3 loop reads CASIYQASVYNEQFF.

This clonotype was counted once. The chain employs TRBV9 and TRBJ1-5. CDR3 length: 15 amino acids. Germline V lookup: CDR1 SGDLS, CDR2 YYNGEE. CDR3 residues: CASSLSGRGNQPQHF. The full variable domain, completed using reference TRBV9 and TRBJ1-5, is DSGVTQTPKHLITATGQRVTLRCSPRSGDLSVYWYQQSLDQGLQFLIQYYNGEERAKGNILERFSAQQFPDLHSELNLSSLELGDSALYFCASSLSGRGNQPQHFGDGTRLSIL.

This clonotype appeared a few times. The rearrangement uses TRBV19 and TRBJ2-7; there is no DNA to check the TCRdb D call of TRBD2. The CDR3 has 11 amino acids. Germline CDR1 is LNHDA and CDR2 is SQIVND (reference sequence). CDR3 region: CASSVFGEQYF.

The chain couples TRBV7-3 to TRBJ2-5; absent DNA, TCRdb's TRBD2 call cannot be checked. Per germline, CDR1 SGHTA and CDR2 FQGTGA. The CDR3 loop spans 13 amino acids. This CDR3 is CASSFGQGETQYF.

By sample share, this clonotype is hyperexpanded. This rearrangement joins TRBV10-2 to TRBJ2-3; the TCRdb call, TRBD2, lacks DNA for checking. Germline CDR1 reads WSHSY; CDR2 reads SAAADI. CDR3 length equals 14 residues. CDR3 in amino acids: CASSKGGITDTQYF.

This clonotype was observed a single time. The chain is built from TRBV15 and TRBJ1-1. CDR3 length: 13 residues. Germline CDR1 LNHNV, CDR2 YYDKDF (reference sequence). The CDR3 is CATSRDVPPRAFF.

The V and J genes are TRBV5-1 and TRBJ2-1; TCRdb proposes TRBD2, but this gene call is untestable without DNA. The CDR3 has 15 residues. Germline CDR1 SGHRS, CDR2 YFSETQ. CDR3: CASTHGLAEGGEQFF.

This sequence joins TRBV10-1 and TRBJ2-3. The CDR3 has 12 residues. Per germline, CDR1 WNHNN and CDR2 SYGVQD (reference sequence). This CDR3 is CASSESRDTQYF.

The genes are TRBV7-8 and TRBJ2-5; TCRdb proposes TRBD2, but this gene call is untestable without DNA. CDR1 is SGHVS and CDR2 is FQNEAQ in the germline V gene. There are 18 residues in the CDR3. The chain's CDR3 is CASRLSPWGSEHQETQYF.

The CDR3 loop is CASSLTSEQETQYF. The chain uses TRBV5-1 and TRBJ2-5; TCRdb outputs TRBD2, but without DNA this stays unchecked. Germline assignment: CDR1 SGHRS and CDR2 YFSETQ. The length of the CDR3 is 14 residues.

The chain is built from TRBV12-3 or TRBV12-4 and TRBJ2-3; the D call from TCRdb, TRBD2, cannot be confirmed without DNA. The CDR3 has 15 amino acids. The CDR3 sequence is CASTLMGTGTATQYF.

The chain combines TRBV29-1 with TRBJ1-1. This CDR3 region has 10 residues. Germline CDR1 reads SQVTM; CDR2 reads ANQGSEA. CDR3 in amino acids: CSVGWTEAFF.

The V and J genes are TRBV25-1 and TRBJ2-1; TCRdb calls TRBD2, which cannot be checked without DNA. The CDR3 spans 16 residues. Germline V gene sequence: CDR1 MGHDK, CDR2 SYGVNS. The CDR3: CASSEYPSAGRNEQFF.

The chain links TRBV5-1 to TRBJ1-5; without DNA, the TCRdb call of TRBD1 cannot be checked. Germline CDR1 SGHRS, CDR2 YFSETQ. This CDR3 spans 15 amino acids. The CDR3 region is CASSPGTGVNQPQHF.

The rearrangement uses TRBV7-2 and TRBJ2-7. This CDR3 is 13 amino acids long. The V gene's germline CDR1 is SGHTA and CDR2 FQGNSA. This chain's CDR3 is CASTLPVLNEQYF.

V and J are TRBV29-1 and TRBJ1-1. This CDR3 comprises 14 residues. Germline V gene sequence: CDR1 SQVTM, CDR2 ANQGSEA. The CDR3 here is CSVSQGTGGTEAFF.

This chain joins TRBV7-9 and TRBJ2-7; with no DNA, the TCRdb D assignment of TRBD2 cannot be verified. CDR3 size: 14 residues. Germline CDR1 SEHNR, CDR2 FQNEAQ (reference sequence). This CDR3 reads CASSLAGISYEQYF.

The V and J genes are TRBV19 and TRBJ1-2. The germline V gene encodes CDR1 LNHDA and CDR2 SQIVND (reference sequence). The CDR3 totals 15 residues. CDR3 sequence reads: CASSIGLASGDGYTF.

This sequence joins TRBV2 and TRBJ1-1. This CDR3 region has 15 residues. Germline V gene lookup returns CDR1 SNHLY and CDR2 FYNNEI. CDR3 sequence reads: CASSWIDSGNTEAFF.

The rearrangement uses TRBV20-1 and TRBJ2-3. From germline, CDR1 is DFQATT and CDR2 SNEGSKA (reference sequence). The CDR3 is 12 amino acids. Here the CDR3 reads CSALPLGHTQYF.

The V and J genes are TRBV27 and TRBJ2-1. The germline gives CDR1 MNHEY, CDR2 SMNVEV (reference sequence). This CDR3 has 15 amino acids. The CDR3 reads CASSHRLSSYNEQFF.